One and the same sample provided the 5 T cell receptor beta chains below, sequenced in a study of beta chain features in type 1 diabetes. Investigators reverse transcribed all isolated RNA, so they sequenced expressed TCRB transcripts. Clones were sequenced by immunoSEQ multiplex PCR, and TCRdb holds only the in-frame ones, with some missing. The sample carries about 180,000 clones, 10% to 15% recorded once. The sequencing input was central memory CD4+ T cells from blood. These receptors came from a young woman in good health.

The gene calls are TRBV7-8 and TRBJ1-1; possibly TRBD1 for D (5 bases). V was clipped by 2 bases and J by 4 bases, with 11 bases between them. Germline V gene sequence: CDR1 SGHVS, CDR2 FQNEAQ. The CDR3 is 14 residues long. The CDR3 coding sequence is TGTGCCAGCAGCTTACAGGGAAGGAGCACTGAAGCTTTCTTT. Residues: CASSLQGRSTEAFF.

The chain has TRBV29-1 and TRBJ2-7, with 13 nucleotides matching TRBD2. The CDR3 totals 15 residues. Germline CDR1 and CDR2: SQVTM and ANQGSEA. V gave up 1 base and J gave up 3 bases; unmatched junction bases: 3. As DNA, the CDR3 is TGCAGCGTTGAAGGGACTAGCGGGAGTAACTACGAGCAGTACTTC. It encodes CSVEGTSGSNYEQYF.

The J gene is TRBJ1-3, the V gene TRBV7-9; the D is unclear. This CDR3 is built from 12 residues. V dropped 5 bases and J dropped 4 bases, with 6 bases sitting between them. Germline CDR1 and CDR2: SEHNR and FQNEAQ (reference sequence). The CDR3 bases are TGTGCCAGCAGCGAGCTGGGAAACACCATATATTTT. It translates to CASSELGNTIYF.

In this sample, this clone turned up a few times. The CDR3 coding sequence is TGTGCCAGCAGCTTAAAAGCGGGAGGGGGCAATGAGCAGTTCTTC. Translating gives CASSLKAGGGNEQFF. V and J are TRBV7-9 and TRBJ2-1; 10 positions match TRBD2. CDR3 length: 15 amino acids. Germline trimming cut 2 bases from V and 6 bases from J; bases unmatched to any gene: 4. Germline V gene lookup returns CDR1 SEHNR and CDR2 FQNEAQ (reference sequence).

This clone was counted between two and nine times. The chain has TRBV7-2 and TRBJ1-2, with D perhaps TRBD1 (6 bases). The germline gives CDR1 SGHTA, CDR2 FQGNSA. CDR3 length equals 14 residues. Trimming pared 4 bases from V and 0 bases from J, leaving 9 bases between. The CDR3, as DNA: TGTGCCAGCAGCTCGGACAGAGCTAACTATGGCTACACCTTC. Protein: CASSSDRANYGYTF.